This T cell receptor (beta chain) was recorded in a study of blood T cell repertoires in COVID-19. Study in general: T cells, B-cell-depleted T cells, or PBMCs provided the cDNA or gDNA that served as material.

Clones were read by immunoSEQ multiplex PCR, and TCRdb kept only the in-frame ones, dropping some. Among fewer than 500,000 clones listed, approximately 90% were seen once. Seattle patient enrollment occurred during active infection, with longitudinal follow-up thereafter. This clonotype was obtained from a man in his late teens or twenties with COVID-19, enrolled during active disease. Sequencing was done on a sample of peripheral blood.

CDR3 DNA sequence: TGCGCCAGCAGCCAATCAACGGACAGGGGAAAAACCCAGTACTTC. As protein: CASSQSTDRGKTQYF. The genes are TRBV4-1 and TRBJ2-5; 9 bases map to TRBD1. CDR3 size: 15 residues. Germline lookup yields CDR1 MGHRA and CDR2 YSYEKL. Trimming at V came to 2 bases and at J to 8 bases, leaving 9 bases not matched to a gene.